These T cell receptor beta chains were read from a single sample in a study of blood T cells in healthy people across ages. MiXCR, run by TCRdb on the 5' RACE reads, gives a single entry per CDR3 protein. This table has hundreds of thousands of distinct CDR3 sequences, around 27% appearing once. This sample was shared with a second study, whose subject was T cells of mothers and their children.

The sequenced material came from blood. All receptors come from a boy aged 2 to 9 in good health. CDR3s include the opening cysteine and the closing phenylalanine or tryptophan.

v_call cdr3_aa
TRBV4-3 CASSRDREGETQYF
TRBV7-9 CASSNTDTQYF
TRBV7-9 CASSLQGTGYTGELFF
TRBV20-1 CSAGYPGTSYNEQFF
TRBV12-3/TRBV12-4 CASSRFLGDTITGELFF
TRBV4-3 CASSQAASGRVAKNIQYF
TRBV7-2 CASSSSGVAWTQYF
TRBV10-3 CASGGWETQYF
TRBV3-1 CASSTMDRGGAEAFF
TRBV7-2 CASSPLLMTGVRVEDTQYF
TRBV12-3/TRBV12-4 CASSLGEAIGANVLTF
TRBV10-3 CAISESLVRGAQYF
TRBV10-3 CAISELTGYTF
TRBV6-2/TRBV6-3 CASSARQGNQPQHF
TRBV7-9 CASSRTRLFNEQFF
TRBV7-2 CASSSQGGGVSEAFF
TRBV7-8 CASRQGASNQPQHF
TRBV11-2 CASSLSTGTGFWGTGFWEQYF
TRBV7-9 CASSPSGTAYGYTF
TRBV7-3 CASSRTREETQYF
TRBV29-1 CSVEVTNQGAQYF
TRBV7-9 CASSRGFGGRGEQFF
TRBV7-8 CASSHPPRREKGFRGELFF